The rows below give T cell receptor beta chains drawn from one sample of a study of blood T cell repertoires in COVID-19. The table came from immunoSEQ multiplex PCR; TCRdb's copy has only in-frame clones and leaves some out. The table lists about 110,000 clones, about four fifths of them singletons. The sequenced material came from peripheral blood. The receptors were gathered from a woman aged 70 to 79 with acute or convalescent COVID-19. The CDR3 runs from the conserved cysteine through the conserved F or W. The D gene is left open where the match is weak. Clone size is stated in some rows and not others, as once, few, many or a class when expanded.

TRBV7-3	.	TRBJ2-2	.	CASSSDTTGELFF	TGTGCCAGCAGCTCAGACACGACCGGGGAGCTGTTTTTT
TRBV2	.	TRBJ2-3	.	CASEPNTDTQYF	TGTGCCAGCGAGCCTAACACAGATACGCAGTATTTT
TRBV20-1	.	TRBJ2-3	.	CSASKGGGTDTQYF	TGCAGTGCTAGTAAGGGGGGGGGCACAGATACGCAGTATTTT
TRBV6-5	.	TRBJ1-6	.	CASSYSGYAGNSPLHF	TGTGCCAGCAGTTACTCGGGGTATGCGGGAAATTCACCCCTCCACTTT
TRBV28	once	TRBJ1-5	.	CASTETLNQPQHF	TGTGCCAGCACCGAGACACTCAATCAGCCCCAGCATTTT
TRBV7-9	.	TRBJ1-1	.	CASSATVNTEAFF	TGTGCCAGCAGCGCAACAGTGAACACTGAAGCTTTCTTT
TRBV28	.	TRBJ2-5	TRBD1	CASTRTGFGETQYF	TGTGCCAGCACCCGGACAGGGTTCGGGGAGACCCAGTACTTC
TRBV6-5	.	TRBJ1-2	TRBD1	CASSYDRANYGYTF	TGTGCCAGCAGTTACGACAGGGCTAACTATGGCTACACCTTC
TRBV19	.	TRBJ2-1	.	CASSLWGGYNEQFF	TGTGCCAGTAGTCTCTGGGGCGGCTACAATGAGCAGTTCTTC
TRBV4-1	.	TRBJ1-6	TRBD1	CASSHQSDRAEGPPLHF	TGCGCCAGCAGCCACCAGAGCGACAGGGCTGAGGGGCCACCCCTCCACTTT
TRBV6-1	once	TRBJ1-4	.	CASSERGGEKLFF	TGTGCCAGCAGTGAAAGGGGGGGAGAAAAACTGTTTTTT
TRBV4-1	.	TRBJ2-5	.	CASSQGARETQYF	TGCGCCAGCAGCCAAGGAGCTAGGGAGACCCAGTACTTC
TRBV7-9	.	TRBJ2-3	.	CASSPRGGGEDTQYF	TGTGCCAGCTCCCCCCGAGGGGGGGGAGAAGATACGCAGTATTTT
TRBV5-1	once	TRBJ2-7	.	CASSRDTFYYEQYF	TGCGCCAGCAGCCGGGACACGTTCTACTACGAGCAGTACTTC
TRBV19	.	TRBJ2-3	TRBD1	CASSMARQGSGVRTDTQYF	TGTGCCAGTAGTATGGCAAGACAGGGGTCGGGTGTGAGGACAGATACGCAGTATTTT
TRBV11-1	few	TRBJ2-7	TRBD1	CASSLETGPTYEQYF	TGTGCCAGCAGCTTAGAGACAGGGCCGACCTACGAGCAGTACTTC
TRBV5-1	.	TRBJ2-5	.	CASSPGGPETQYF	TGCGCCAGCAGCCCCGGGGGGCCGGAGACCCAGTACTTC
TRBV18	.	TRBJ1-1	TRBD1	CASSGQGHTEAFF	TGTGCCAGCTCGGGACAGGGGCATACTGAAGCTTTCTTT
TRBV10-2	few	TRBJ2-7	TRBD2	CASRPGLAGHEQYF	TGCGCCAGCAGACCCGGACTAGCGGGACACGAGCAGTACTTC
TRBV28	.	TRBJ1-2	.	CASRPPGLSYGYTF	TGTGCCAGCAGGCCTCCAGGTCTGAGCTATGGCTACACCTTC
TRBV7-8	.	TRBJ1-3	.	CASSLVAGATSGNTIYF	TGTGCCAGCAGCTTAGTAGCGGGGGCGACCTCTGGAAACACCATATATTTT
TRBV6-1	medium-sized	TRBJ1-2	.	CASSEALGRGDYGYTF	TGTGCCAGCAGTGAAGCGCTCGGCCGCGGGGACTATGGCTACACCTTC
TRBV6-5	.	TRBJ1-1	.	CASSYGRGNTEAFF	TGTGCCAGCAGTTACGGTAGGGGAAACACTGAAGCTTTCTTT
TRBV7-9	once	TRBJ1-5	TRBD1	CASSLGTGSNQPQHF	TGTGCCAGCAGCTTAGGGACAGGAAGCAATCAGCCCCAGCATTTT
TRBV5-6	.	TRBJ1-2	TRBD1	CASSPNGGQHQGYTF	TGTGCCAGCAGCCCCAATGGGGGACAGCATCAAGGCTACACCTTC
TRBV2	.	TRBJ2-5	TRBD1	CARGGGETQYF	TGTGCCAGAGGGGGCGGGGAGACCCAGTACTTC
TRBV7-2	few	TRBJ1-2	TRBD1	CASTLNRGYGYTF	TGTGCCAGCACCCTAAACAGGGGCTATGGCTACACCTTC
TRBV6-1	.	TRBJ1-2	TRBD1	CASSVLTWTGGASWGYGYTF	TGTGCCAGCAGTGTGCTCACCTGGACAGGGGGCGCGAGCTGGGGCTATGGCTACACCTTC
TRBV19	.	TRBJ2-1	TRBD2	CASSELAGGYNEQFF	TGTGCCAGTAGTGAACTAGCGGGAGGGTACAATGAGCAGTTCTTC
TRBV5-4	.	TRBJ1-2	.	CASSSYSSEHYGYTF	TGTGCCAGCAGCTCATACAGCTCCGAGCACTATGGCTACACCTTC
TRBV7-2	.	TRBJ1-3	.	CASSLAAGGSGNTIYF	TGTGCCAGCAGCTTAGCGGCGGGGGGATCTGGAAACACCATATATTTT
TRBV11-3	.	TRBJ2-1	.	CASSLGAPSEQFF	TGTGCCAGCAGCTTAGGAGCCCCCTCGGAGCAGTTCTTC
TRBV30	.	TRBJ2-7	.	CAWNSGISYEQYF	TGTGCCTGGAATTCCGGGATCTCCTACGAGCAGTACTTC
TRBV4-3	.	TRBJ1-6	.	CASSLLVPATVNSPLHF	TGCGCCAGCAGCCTCCTCGTCCCAGCTACAGTAAATTCACCCCTCCACTTT
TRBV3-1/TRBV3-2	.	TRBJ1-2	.	CASSPGRGSYGYTF	TGTGCCAGCAGCCCTGGGAGGGGGAGCTATGGCTACACCTTC
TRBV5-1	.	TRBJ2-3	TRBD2	CASSLESGRAYTQYF	TGCGCCAGCAGCTTGGAAAGCGGGAGAGCGTATACGCAGTATTTT
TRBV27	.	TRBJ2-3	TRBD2	CASSFGTTRYSSTDTQYF	TGTGCCAGCAGTTTCGGGACTACTAGATATTCTAGCACAGATACGCAGTATTTT
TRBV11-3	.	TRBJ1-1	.	CASSSRGTEAFF	TGTGCCAGCAGCTCAAGAGGGACTGAAGCTTTCTTT
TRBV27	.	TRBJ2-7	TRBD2	CASRTSGRGGVFEQYF	TGTGCCAGCAGGACTAGCGGGAGGGGCGGGGTCTTCGAGCAGTACTTC
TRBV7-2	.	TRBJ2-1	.	CASSKISFNEQFF	TGTGCCAGCAGCAAAATTAGTTTCAATGAGCAGTTCTTC
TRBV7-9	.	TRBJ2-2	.	CASSFPPGQNTGELFF	TGTGCCAGCAGCTTTCCCCCGGGACAGAACACCGGGGAGCTGTTTTTT